This T cell receptor (beta chain) was captured in a study of OX40 agonist ivuxolimab in advanced cancers. V was cut by 5 bases and J by 4 bases, with 8 bases left in between. The CDR3 covers 12 residues. Germline CDR1 and CDR2: SGHAT and FQNNGV. Study-wide results and limits: At doses 0.1 to 3.0 mg/kg, CD4+ and CD8+ clones expanded. Nonresponders, in some cases, also had low normalized T-cell clonal expansion. Fewer expanded clones were found on average in CD4+ than in CD8+ T cells.

With regard to this clone: Its antigen remains unknown.

Assay: immunoSEQ multiplex PCR; the TCRdb copy retains only in-frame clones and omits some. The sample yields about 37,000 clones, more than 85% seen once. The clonotype originates from an adult with an advanced solid tumor such as melanoma, head and neck, liver or kidney cancer. The sample in question was CD4+ or CD8+ T cells sorted from blood, obtained in a trial of the OX40 agonist ivuxolimab. This sequence joins TRBV11-2 and TRBJ1-1; D is unclear. CDR3 protein: CASSLSGTEAFF. The DNA for the CDR3 is TGTGCCAGCAGCCTCAGCGGCACTGAAGCTTTCTTT.